Sequencing of this T cell receptor beta chain was carried out in a study of graft-versus-host responses after intestinal transplantation. Sequenced by immunoSEQ multiplex PCR; TCRdb stores in-frame clones only, minus some. The sample includes some 110,000 clones, around 92% of them seen just once. V gave up 8 bases and J gave up 6 bases; unmatched junction bases: 7. Germline loops: CDR1 WSHSY, CDR2 SAAADI. The CDR3 contains 14 residues. The table lists this clone with a few counts. Its antigen is not known. Study-level results: Those patients showing graft-donor T cell macrochimerism displayed high graft-versus-host to host-versus-graft clonal ratios in allografts. GvH clones detected in recipient marrow included some appearing first in ileum or blood. Early post-transplant HvG declines tracked with peak circulating GvH clone levels.

The clonotype comes from a human donor who was the organ donor for an intestinal transplant. The V call is TRBV10-2, the J call TRBJ2-7; 13 positions match TRBD2. The starting material was unstimulated CD8+ T cells sorted from spleen or lymph node cells, obtained before transplant. The DNA for the CDR3 is TGCGCCAGCCAAACTAGCGGGAGGGCCGGCGAGCAGTACTTC. Its protein product is CASQTSGRAGEQYF.